The rows below give T cell receptor beta chains drawn from one sample of a study of T cells after somatic rescue of genetic block. Sequenced by immunoSEQ multiplex PCR; TCRdb stores in-frame clones only, minus some. This sample yields 110,000 or so clones, of which about 89% are seen a single time; 1.4% to 1.5% belongs to the top ten. The specimen sequenced was peripheral blood mononuclear cells (PBMCs). The source is a woman aged 18-29 years. The CDR3 runs from the conserved cysteine through the conserved F or W. The D gene is left open where the match is weak. Size is omitted from some rows. Given values are once, few, many or a class for expanded clones.

J gene,clone size,V gene,D gene,CDR3 DNA,CDR3 protein
TRBJ1-4,-,TRBV6-6,-,TGTGCCAGCAGCCAAAAAGGGCAGGGGCGGGAAAAACTGTTTTTT,CASSQKGQGREKLFF
TRBJ1-6,-,TRBV18,-,TGTGCCAGCTCACCAGAGGGAGTAAATTCACCCCTCCACTTT,CASSPEGVNSPLHF
TRBJ2-7,-,TRBV30,TRBD2,TGTGCCTGGAGTGTACGGGGGGGGATAGGCGAGCAGTACTTC,CAWSVRGGIGEQYF
TRBJ1-2,-,TRBV23-1,TRBD1,TGCGCCAGCAGTCAGGACAGGGGTAGCTATGGCTACACCTTC,CASSQDRGSYGYTF
TRBJ2-5,-,TRBV7-9,-,TGTGCCAGCAGCTCCCCTATCGGGGAGACCCAGTACTTC,CASSSPIGETQYF
TRBJ2-7,-,TRBV15,-,TGTGCCACCAGCAGAGATCTGACCGGGACAAGAGCCGAGCAGTACTTC,CATSRDLTGTRAEQYF
TRBJ2-5,-,TRBV4-1,-,TGCGCCAGCAGACCGGAGGGGGGTCGCGAGACCCAGTACTTC,CASRPEGGRETQYF
TRBJ1-3,-,TRBV6-6,-,TGTGCCAGCAGTTTGCGACAAGGTTTGGACACCATATATTTT,CASSLRQGLDTIYF
TRBJ1-1,once,TRBV6-6,-,TGTGCCAGCAGCCCAGTGGGGGGGACTGAAGCTTTCTTT,CASSPVGGTEAFF
TRBJ2-1,-,TRBV11-3,-,TGTGCCAGCAGCTTAAATAATCACAATGAGCAGTTCTTC,CASSLNNHNEQFF
TRBJ1-2,-,TRBV5-1,-,TGCGCCAGCACCATGAGGGGGGTTAGTTTTAACTATGGCTACACCTTC,CASTMRGVSFNYGYTF
TRBJ2-7,once,TRBV7-8,-,TGTGCCAGCAGATTTAGATGGGGAGTCGAGCAGTACTTC,CASRFRWGVEQYF
TRBJ1-1,-,TRBV19,TRBD1,TGTGCCAGTAAGGCCCGAGTAATTGGACAGGTTGAAGCTTTCTTT,CASKARVIGQVEAFF
TRBJ2-2,-,TRBV5-6,TRBD1,TGTGCCAGCAGATTTCGGGACAGACCGACCGGGGAGCTGTTTTTT,CASRFRDRPTGELFF
TRBJ1-5,once,TRBV19,-,TGTGCCAGTAGTATAGATGTGGGGACTCAGCCCCAGCATTTT,CASSIDVGTQPQHF
TRBJ2-6,-,TRBV28,-,TGTGCCAGCAGTCCCCGAGGGGGAACCGGGGCCAACGTCCTGACTTTC,CASSPRGGTGANVLTF
TRBJ2-1,-,TRBV15,-,TGTGCCACCAGGACCGCCTCCTACAATGAGCAGTTCTTC,CATRTASYNEQFF
TRBJ1-5,-,TRBV11-2,-,TGTGCCAGCAGCTTAGTGGGTGGCAATCAGCCCCAGCATTTT,CASSLVGGNQPQHF
TRBJ1-5,-,TRBV7-8,-,TGTGCCAGCAGCTTAGTTGACAGAAGGAGGTTGAACCAGCCCCAGCATTTT,CASSLVDRRRLNQPQHF
TRBJ2-1,-,TRBV10-3,TRBD2,TGTGCCATCAGTGCCGGGACTAGCGGGGGGAATGAGCAGTTCTTC,CAISAGTSGGNEQFF
TRBJ1-1,-,TRBV7-8,-,TGTGCCAGCAGCTCGGCTGGGAACACTGAAGCTTTCTTT,CASSSAGNTEAFF
TRBJ2-1,-,TRBV11-3,-,TGTGCCAGCAGCTTAGGTAGGAGTGGCTACAATGAGCAGTTCTTC,CASSLGRSGYNEQFF
TRBJ2-1,once,TRBV2,-,TGTGCCACAGTTACTAGGGGGGGAACAAGCAATGAGCAGTTCTTC,CATVTRGGTSNEQFF
TRBJ1-5,-,TRBV4-1,-,TGCGCCAGCAGCCAAGTTGTTAGCAATCAGCCCCAGCATTTT,CASSQVVSNQPQHF
TRBJ1-1,-,TRBV5-1,-,TGCGCCAGCGGATTTCTGGACGGCAACACTGAAGCTTTCTTT,CASGFLDGNTEAFF
TRBJ2-7,-,TRBV28,-,TGTGCCAGCACCGGGACCCACACCCAAAGCTCCTACGAGCAGTACTTC,CASTGTHTQSSYEQYF
TRBJ1-1,few,TRBV28,-,TGTGCCAGCAGTTTAACGTGGGCCAACACTGAAGCTTTCTTT,CASSLTWANTEAFF
TRBJ2-5,-,TRBV7-9,-,TGTGCCAGCAGCTTGTCTGGGGGGGCGGAGACCCAGTACTTC,CASSLSGGAETQYF
TRBJ2-3,-,TRBV5-1,TRBD2,TGCGCCAGCAGCTTGGTCGGGGGGGCGATAGATACGCAGTATTTT,CASSLVGGAIDTQYF
TRBJ2-2,-,TRBV5-1,-,TGCGCCAGCAGCTTTCCCGGGGAGCTGTTTTTT,CASSFPGELFF
TRBJ1-2,-,TRBV18,TRBD1,TGTGCCAGCTCACCACCGGCCGGGACAGGGATAGGAGGCTACACCTTC,CASSPPAGTGIGGYTF
TRBJ2-3,-,TRBV7-9,TRBD1,TGTGCCAGCAGTCCCGGGACAGCAGGAGATACGCAGTATTTT,CASSPGTAGDTQYF
TRBJ2-7,-,TRBV4-1,TRBD2,TGCGCCAGCCTTAAGACTAGCGGGGATTACGAGCAGTACTTC,CASLKTSGDYEQYF
TRBJ1-5,-,TRBV7-9,-,TGTGCCAGCAGCTTAGTGTCAGAGGCCGTGAGCAATCAGCCCCAGCATTTT,CASSLVSEAVSNQPQHF
TRBJ1-2,-,TRBV9,-,TGTGCCAGCAGCGCGGGGGGGGCCGTTAACTATGGCTACACCTTC,CASSAGGAVNYGYTF
TRBJ1-1,-,TRBV5-4,-,TGTGCCAGCAGCATTAACCCCCCAGACGACACTGAAGCTTTCTTT,CASSINPPDDTEAFF
TRBJ2-7,-,TRBV9,TRBD2,TGTGCCAGCAGCATAGGCGGGACTAGCGACCTCGTCGGGCAGTACTTC,CASSIGGTSDLVGQYF
TRBJ2-5,-,TRBV11-2,-,TGTGCCAGCAGCTTAATGTCGGAGACCCAGTACTTC,CASSLMSETQYF
TRBJ2-3,-,TRBV10-3,-,TGTGCCATCAGTTACAGGGCCTCAAACACAGATACGCAGTATTTT,CAISYRASNTDTQYF
TRBJ2-7,-,TRBV2,-,TGTGCCAGCAGGCGGACAGCTCTCTACGAGCAGTACTTC,CASRRTALYEQYF
TRBJ1-2,-,TRBV28,-,TGTGCCAGCAGTCCGGGGGGTCTATATGGCTACACCTTC,CASSPGGLYGYTF
TRBJ1-5,-,TRBV5-6,-,TGTGCCAGCAGCCCCTTCTTTAGCAATCAGCCCCAGCATTTT,CASSPFFSNQPQHF
TRBJ2-5,-,TRBV5-1,TRBD2,TGCGCCAGCAGCTTGATTAGCGGGGGGCAAGAGACCCAGTACTTC,CASSLISGGQETQYF
TRBJ2-7,-,TRBV30,TRBD1,TGTGCCTGGAGATTCCCGGGACAGGGGGCTTACGAGCAGTACTTC,CAWRFPGQGAYEQYF
TRBJ1-1,-,TRBV4-3,-,TGCGCCAGCAGCCAAGACGGACACTGGAACACTGAAGCTTTCTTT,CASSQDGHWNTEAFF
TRBJ2-2,-,TRBV5-6,-,TGTGCCAGCAGCTTGGAGACACCAACGAACACCGGGGAGCTGTTTTTT,CASSLETPTNTGELFF
TRBJ1-1,-,TRBV7-3,-,TGTGCCAGCAGCTTCAGGAACACTGAAGCTTTCTTT,CASSFRNTEAFF
TRBJ2-3,-,TRBV11-2,-,TGTGCCAGCAGCTTAGAACACTTCTCAACGCAGTATTTT,CASSLEHFSTQYF
TRBJ2-7,-,TRBV28,-,TGTGCCAGCAGTTTATGGCAGGGAGGGGGGGCCCACGAGCAGTACTTC,CASSLWQGGGAHEQYF
TRBJ1-1,-,TRBV2,TRBD1,TGTGCCAGCATAGACAGGGGGCGGACTGAAGCTTTCTTT,CASIDRGRTEAFF
TRBJ2-1,-,TRBV5-1,-,TGCGCCAGCAGCTTGGGATCCTGGGGCTACAATGAGCAGTTCTTC,CASSLGSWGYNEQFF
TRBJ2-7,-,TRBV27,-,TGTGCCAGCAGTTTCGTAAGTCAGGGAACCTACGAGCAGTACTTC,CASSFVSQGTYEQYF
TRBJ1-2,-,TRBV6-1,-,TGTGCCAGCAGGGACTATGGCTACACCTTC,CASRDYGYTF